This T cell receptor (beta chain) derives from a study of cytomegalovirus exposure and HLA in healthy donors. Overall study context: Previous work identified 95 million to 140 million unique TCR beta sequences from around 200 million T cells. Most donors, 70% to 85% of a few hundred genotyped, fell in the Caucasian-associated ancestry cluster. Findings and limits, study-wide: 87-base-pair reads could not separate some V segments, including TRBV6-2 and TRBV6-3.

Likely unrecorded immune exposures existed in these nominally healthy donors. In the PCR, 60 Vbeta and 13 Jbeta primers were used. Method: immunoSEQ multiplex PCR; TCRdb's copy keeps in-frame clones and lacks some. The data contain under 200,000 clones, 80% to 85% of them seen just once; the ten biggest clones take up roughly 1%. CDR1 and CDR2 from the germline V gene are SGHVS and FQNEAQ. V lost 4 bases and J 0 bases, leaving 9 bases between the germline ends. This CDR3 has 15 residues. This clone was counted a few times. Its antigen remains unidentified. The receptor comes from a man aged 25-45 years in good health and CMV-seronegative. The chain joins TRBV7-8 to TRBJ2-2, with D uncertain. The sample comprised PBMCs. CDR3 in amino acids: CASSYYRANTGELFF. CDR3 nucleotide sequence: TGTGCCAGCAGCTATTACAGAGCGAACACCGGGGAGCTGTTTTTT.